The 29 T cell receptor beta chains reported below all come from one sample, sequenced in a study of blood T cell repertoires in COVID-19 (dated by TCRdb to 2018 to 2020). Libraries were prepared through the immunoSEQ multiplex PCR assay. TCRdb took over this immuneACCESS table, retaining in-frame rearrangements with V and J assigned. Such tables are incomplete; in checked studies, under half of the missing clones stem from an unresolved V gene, and the remainder is unexplained. The sample records 300,000 to 350,000 clones, over 75% of which are singletons. The ten largest clones capture approximately 7.5% of the sample. The sequenced sample was peripheral blood. These receptors were obtained from a woman aged 25 to 39 with COVID-19, enrolled during active disease.

The rearrangement links TRBV21-1 to TRBJ1-3; the table's D call of TRBD1 was not tested on the DNA. TRBV21-1 is recorded as a pseudogene. CDR3 size: 13 residues. CDR3 region: CAGQGNPGNTIYF. The CDR3 DNA sequence: TGTGCCGGACAGGGAAACCCTGGAAACACCATATATTTT.

There are a few counts of this clone. The chain uses TRBV7-2 and TRBJ1-2, with 8 positions matching TRBD1. After removal of 6 bases from V and 0 bases from J, the junction contained 6 bases not matched to a gene. This CDR3 is 15 amino acids long. The germline V gene encodes CDR1 SGHTA and CDR2 FQGNSA. The CDR3 here is CASRLQGGANYGYTF. In nucleotides, the CDR3 is TGTGCCAGCAGGCTACAGGGGGGTGCTAACTATGGCTACACCTTC.

V and J are TRBV28 and TRBJ2-7; D is unclear. This CDR3 spans 12 amino acids. Trimming removed 7 bases at V and 0 bases at J, with 7 bases between. The germline gives CDR1 MDHEN, CDR2 SYDVKM. The CDR3 reads CASNELSYEQYF. As DNA, the CDR3 is TGTGCCAGCAATGAGCTCTCCTACGAGCAGTACTTC.

This clone has only a few counts. The V and J genes are TRBV27 and TRBJ2-7, with D possibly being TRBD1 (6 bases). The germline V gene has CDR1 MNHEY and CDR2 SMNVEV (reference sequence). Trimming shortened V by 1 base and J by 2 bases, and 12 bases separated the two germline ends. This CDR3 contains 15 residues. The CDR3 here is CASSLWAGVPYEQYF. The DNA of the CDR3 is TGTGCCAGCAGTTTATGGGCAGGGGTACCCTACGAGCAGTACTTC.

The CDR3 is CASSSRTGFNQPQHF. CDR3 nucleotide sequence: TGTGCCAGCAGCTCCCGGACAGGGTTTAATCAGCCCCAGCATTTT. The chain uses TRBV7-2 and TRBJ1-5; TRBD1 agrees at 8 bases. Germline V CDR1 and CDR2: SGHTA, FQGNSA. The CDR3 runs to 15 residues. V shed 4 bases, J shed 4 bases, and the junction held 6 bases outside the gene matches.

The rearrangement links TRBV7-3 to TRBJ1-2, with D possibly being TRBD1 (5 bases). Between the trimmed V and J ends, which lost 4 bases and 2 bases, there was a span of 8 bases. Germline V gives CDR1 SGHTA, CDR2 FQGTGA. The CDR3 length is 13 residues. CDR3 in DNA: TGTGCCAGCAGCTCTACAGGAAACTATGGCTACACCTTC. It yields the protein CASSSTGNYGYTF.

The chain is built from TRBV7-2 and TRBJ1-3; no reliable D call. The CDR3 has 12 amino acids. CDR1 SGHTA and CDR2 FQGNSA come from the germline V gene. The ends were cut back, 5 bases at V and 4 bases at J, with 6 bases in the middle. In DNA, the CDR3 is TGTGCCAGCAGCCCTCCGGGAAACACCATATATTTT. Translating gives CASSPPGNTIYF.

V usage is TRBV15 and J usage is TRBJ1-2; D unresolved. The CDR3 consists of 14 residues. Deletions cut 5 bases from V and 4 bases from J, with 14 bases between. Looked up from germline, CDR1 is LNHNV and CDR2 is YYDKDF (reference sequence). The CDR3 loop is CATSPVGGAYGYTF. DNA of the CDR3: TGTGCCACCAGCCCGGTCGGCGGCGCCTATGGCTACACCTTC.

This clone has a single count. This rearrangement joins TRBV25-1 to TRBJ1-3, with no clear D. The CDR3 contains 14 residues. Germline V gene lookup returns CDR1 MGHDK and CDR2 SYGVNS. The V and J ends lost 2 bases and 2 bases respectively, with 7 bases between them. CDR3 sequence reads: CASSEERTGNTIYF. The DNA of the CDR3 is TGTGCCAGCAGTGAAGAGCGTACTGGAAACACCATATATTTT.

The chain joins TRBV28 to TRBJ1-2; 9 nucleotides agree with TRBD1. This CDR3 has 14 amino acids. The J segment lost 4 bases and the V segment lost 2 bases, leaving 2 bases of the junction unmatched. In germline, CDR1 is MDHEN, CDR2 SYDVKM. The CDR3 reads CASSLEQGAYGYTF. The CDR3 nucleotides read TGTGCCAGCAGTTTAGAACAGGGGGCCTATGGCTACACCTTC.

V gene TRBV28 combines with J gene TRBJ1-6; the D gene is possibly TRBD1 (5 bases). Trimming left V 6 bases short and J 9 bases short, with 21 bases between. CDR1 and CDR2 (germline): MDHEN, SYDVKM. This CDR3 has 16 residues. The CDR3 sequence is CASRKTVPGESSPLHF. The CDR3, as DNA: TGTGCCAGCAGAAAGACAGTTCCCGGCGAGAGTTCACCCCTCCACTTT.

The V gene is TRBV30, the J gene TRBJ1-2; D not resolved. CDR3 length equals 12 residues. Trimming cost V 0 bases and J 4 bases, with 6 bases left between them. Germline V CDR1 and CDR2: GTSNPN, SVGIG (reference sequence). Here the CDR3 DNA reads TGTGCCTGGAGTGTAGCGTCCTATGGCTACACCTTC. This translates into CAWSVASYGYTF.

This sequence joins TRBV6-5 and TRBJ1-2; 11 nucleotides agree with TRBD1. The V gene end was trimmed by 1 base and the J gene end by 5 bases; junction bases not matched to a gene: 6. CDR3 length equals 16 residues. The germline V gene encodes CDR1 MNHEY and CDR2 SVGAGI. In DNA, the CDR3 is TGTGCCAGCAGTTACTATGGGACAGGGGGGGAATATGGCTACACCTTC. Translated: CASSYYGTGGEYGYTF.

The chain couples TRBV13 to TRBJ2-7, with 13 nucleotides matching TRBD2. J gave up 4 bases and V 5 bases, and 8 bases lay outside the gene matches. The CDR3 is 16 amino acids. The germline CDR1 and CDR2 sequences are PRHDT and FYEKMQ (reference sequence). In nucleotides, the CDR3 is TGTGCCAGCAGCCCCAGCGGGACTAGCGGGGCGTACGAGCAGTACTTC. This codes for CASSPSGTSGAYEQYF.

Only one count was recorded for this clone. The genes are TRBV7-9 and TRBJ2-3; D remains ambiguous. This CDR3 has 15 amino acids. Trimming cost V 4 bases and J 6 bases, with 17 bases left between them. Germline V gene data show CDR1 as SEHNR and CDR2 as FQNEAQ (reference sequence). CDR3 nucleotides: TGTGCCAGCAGCTCCCGAGCGCCGCCCTCTGATACGCAGTATTTT. This gives the protein CASSSRAPPSDTQYF.

The chain employs TRBV6-5 and TRBJ2-4; TRBD2 matches 10 bases. Germline assignment: CDR1 MNHEY and CDR2 SVGAGI. The CDR3 has 15 residues. Trimming removed 6 bases from V and 8 bases from J; junction bases left unmatched: 10. CDR3 region: CASSRLAGVGDIQYF. The CDR3 DNA follows: TGTGCCAGCAGCCGCCTAGCGGGAGTGGGGGACATTCAGTACTTC.

The chain has TRBV27 and TRBJ1-2; weak D call: TRBD1 (5 bases). The CDR3 covers 14 residues. The V and J ends lost 3 bases and 4 bases respectively, with 12 bases between them. CDR1 and CDR2 from the germline V gene are MNHEY and SMNVEV (reference sequence). CDR3 amino acids: CASSLRQGIYGYTF. CDR3 nucleotides: TGTGCCAGCAGTTTGAGGCAGGGCATCTATGGCTACACCTTC.

The V and J genes are TRBV4-3 and TRBJ2-7; 8 bases agree with TRBD2. The CDR3 spans 15 residues. CDR1 and CDR2 from the germline V gene are LGHNA and YSLEER. V lost 0 bases to trimming and J lost 5 bases; unmatched junction nucleotides: 6. The CDR3: CASSQDSGRAHEQYF. CDR3 nucleotide sequence: TGCGCCAGCAGCCAAGACTCCGGGAGGGCCCACGAGCAGTACTTC.

The rearrangement links TRBV27 to TRBJ2-7, with TRBD1 matching 10 bases. With 3 bases clipped from V and 4 bases from J, the junction kept 12 bases outside the gene matches. Per the germline V gene, CDR1 is MNHEY and CDR2 is SMNVEV (reference sequence). The CDR3 runs 17 residues. CDR3: CASSLGDPGTGVYEQYF. The CDR3 DNA is TGTGCCAGCAGTTTGGGGGACCCCGGGACAGGGGTATACGAGCAGTACTTC.

The rearrangement links TRBV10-1 to TRBJ2-2, with 10 positions matching TRBD1. V shed 5 bases and J 5 bases; nucleotides not matched to a gene: 11. Germline CDR1 and CDR2: WNHNN and SYGVQD (reference sequence). The CDR3 covers 17 residues. DNA for the CDR3: TGCGCCAGCAGTCCTGCCGTGGGACAGGGGAGTACCGGGGAGCTGTTTTTT. It is translated as CASSPAVGQGSTGELFF.

V and J are TRBV7-2 and TRBJ1-1; D ambiguous. In germline, CDR1 is SGHTA, CDR2 FQGNSA. The CDR3 is made up of 14 amino acids. V shed 5 bases and J shed 7 bases, with 17 bases lying between them. CDR3 DNA: TGTGCCAGCAGCGCCAGTCCGGGAAATTTTGAAGCTTTCTTT. Protein sequence: CASSASPGNFEAFF.

The chain carries TRBV7-2 and TRBJ2-7; tentatively, D is TRBD1 (6 bases). CDR1 SGHTA and CDR2 FQGNSA come from the germline V gene. The CDR3 covers 14 residues. Trimming removed 2 bases at V and 2 bases at J, with 10 bases between. CDR3 loop: CASSLSRGTYEQYF. In nucleotides, the CDR3 is TGTGCCAGCAGCTTATCTAGGGGGACCTACGAGCAGTACTTC.

The rearrangement uses TRBV2 and TRBJ2-7, with 8 bases matching TRBD2. V lost 5 bases, J lost 1 base, and 7 bases stayed unmatched. Germline CDR1 is SNHLY and CDR2 is FYNNEI. The CDR3 contains 15 residues. CDR3 DNA: TGTGCCAGCAGTTCAGCGGGAGTTATGTCCTACGAGCAGTACTTC. Translating gives CASSSAGVMSYEQYF.

V and J are TRBV12-3 or TRBV12-4 and TRBJ1-6; D ambiguous. V lost 1 base and J lost 9, with 7 bases in between. The CDR3 runs to 13 residues. CDR3 amino acids: CASSLGRGSPLHF. The CDR3 nucleotides are TGTGCCAGCAGTTTAGGTCGCGGTTCACCCCTCCACTTT.

J is TRBJ2-7 and V is TRBV27; tentative D call: TRBD2 (5 bases). The CDR3 is made up of 16 amino acids. Germline CDR1 MNHEY, CDR2 SMNVEV (reference sequence). With 4 bases removed from V and 7 bases from J, the gap between germline ends came to 23 bases. The CDR3 reads CASSSPGMLGLGEQYF. In nucleotides, the CDR3 is TGTGCCAGCAGTTCCCCGGGGATGTTGGGGTTGGGAGAGCAGTACTTC.

The rearrangement uses TRBV10-3 and TRBJ2-7, with 9 bases that match TRBD1. Germline V gene sequence: CDR1 ENHRY, CDR2 SYGVKD. V trimming: 9 bases; J trimming: 5 bases; junction bases outside the gene matches: 11. This CDR3 spans 14 amino acids. The CDR3 here is CAIAPGTGSDEQYF. DNA for the CDR3: TGTGCCATAGCCCCCGGGACAGGGAGCGACGAGCAGTACTTC.

The chain couples TRBV3-1 (or the pseudogene TRBV3-2) to TRBJ2-7; D not resolved. V was cut by 0 bases and J by 4 bases, with 4 bases left in between. Per the germline V gene, CDR1 is LGHDT and CDR2 is YNNKEL (reference sequence). The CDR3 is 12 residues long. The CDR3 sequence: CASSQEQYEQYF. CDR3 bases: TGTGCCAGCAGCCAAGAACAGTACGAGCAGTACTTC.

V usage is TRBV4-1 and J usage is TRBJ2-5, with 11 nucleotides matching TRBD2. V dropped 1 base and J dropped 5; count of bases not matched to a gene: 12. CDR1 is MGHRA and CDR2 is YSYEKL in the germline V gene. This CDR3 has 18 residues. Here the CDR3 DNA reads TGCGCCAGCAGCCAAGGGTTTAGCGGGAGGGGCAGGGGGGAGACCCAGTACTTC. Protein: CASSQGFSGRGRGETQYF.

The gene calls are TRBV7-9 and TRBJ2-3; D uncertain. The germline V and J ends were trimmed by 1 base and 3 bases, with 8 bases remaining between them. There are 14 residues in the CDR3. Germline CDR1 and CDR2: SEHNR and FQNEAQ (reference sequence). This CDR3 is CASSLGQVTDTQYF. Written as DNA, the CDR3 is TGTGCCAGCAGCTTAGGCCAGGTTACAGATACGCAGTATTTT. Together with reference TRBV7-9 and TRBJ2-3, the CDR3 gives the full variable domain: DTGVSQNPRHKITKRGQNVTFRCDPISEHNRLYWYRQTLGQGPEFLTYFQNEAQLEKSRLLSDRFSAERPKGSFSTLEIQRTEQGDSAMYLCASSLGQVTDTQYFGPGTRLTVL.